This T cell receptor beta chain came from a study of human T cells and chemical hapten exposure. Study summary: Upper back patch tests used 0.01% DPC, scored after 6 days. The variation in per-sample TCR yields arose mainly from small differences in pooled library volumes.

TCRdb re-called the RACE reads through MiXCR, storing one row per CDR3 protein. The table records around 150,000 distinct CDR3 sequences, roughly a quarter of them present only once. Study-wide results and caveats: Expanded TCRs grouped into significantly more large CDR3 similarity clusters than controls produced.

Stated time point: patch test 3, about 24 weeks after DPC sensitization. Specified treatment: therapeutic diphenylcyclopropenone sensitization with weekly scalp DPC. Blood draws preceded each patch test application. For this clonotype: Its specificity is unknown.

Germline V CDR1 and CDR2: KGHSH, LQKENI. This CDR3 has 16 amino acids. Trimming left V 4 bases short and J 0 bases short, with 12 bases between. This TCR was sampled from a woman aged 18-35 years with alopecia areata. Some clones in this sample may be carry-over from other donors' samples. The chain has TRBV18 and TRBJ1-4, with TRBD1 as a possible D gene (6 bases). Sample: whole blood, taken in connection with sensitization to the hapten diphenylcyclopropenone (DPC). The CDR3 DNA reads TGTGCCAGCTCACTTCAACAGGGTGCAACTAATGAAAAACTGTTTTTT. This translates into CASSLQQGATNEKLFF.